Listed below are T cell receptor beta chains from one sample, sequenced in a study of T cells in Graves' hyperthyroidism and ophthalmopathy. In TCRdb, the multiplex PCR reads were re-called with MiXCR into one record per CDR3 protein. Counted here are 500,000 to 750,000 distinct CDR3 sequences, about 14% occurring once; the ten biggest clones make up roughly 6.9%. Material: blood. The receptors were gathered from a woman aged 18-30 years with Graves' ophthalmopathy. Both conserved end residues are part of each CDR3. A D gene is named only where the DNA matches it firmly. Clone size is given for some rows only: seen once, a few or many times, or a class if the clone is expanded.

v_call	d_call	j_call	clone_size	cdr3_aa	cdr3_nt
TRBV19	TRBD1	TRBJ1-1	many	CASSSGTGRISTEAFF	TGTGCCAGTAGTTCCGGGACAGGGAGGATCTCCACTGAAGCTTTCTTT
TRBV11-3	TRBD2	TRBJ2-1	NA	CASSRGGPSYNEQFF	TGTGCCAGCAGCCGGGGGGGGCCTTCCTACAATGAGCAGTTCTTC
TRBV6-6	NA	TRBJ2-7	NA	CASSYGDTGIEQYF	TGTGCCAGCAGTTACGGGGATACAGGGATCGAGCAGTACTTC
TRBV2	TRBD1	TRBJ2-5	many	CASGGQGIETQYF	TGTGCCAGCGGGGGACAGGGTATCGAGACCCAGTACTTC
TRBV11-2	NA	TRBJ1-6	many	CASSLIQGTTPLHF	TGTGCCAGCAGCTTAATCCAGGGAACTACACCCCTCCACTTT
TRBV18	NA	TRBJ1-1	many	CASSPQGMTEAFF	TGTGCCAGCTCACCACAGGGTATGACTGAAGCTTTCTTT
TRBV11-3	NA	TRBJ2-2	few	CASSLDPYRAAGELFF	TGTGCCAGCAGCTTAGATCCCTACAGGGCTGCCGGGGAGCTGTTTTTT
TRBV7-2	NA	TRBJ2-7	many	CASTPKRVKYEQYF	TGTGCCAGCACCCCCAAAAGGGTAAAGTACGAGCAGTACTTC
TRBV7-7	NA	TRBJ2-1	many	CASSLESYGEQFF	TGTGCTAGCAGCTTAGAATCCTACGGTGAGCAGTTCTTC
TRBV6-2/TRBV6-3	TRBD1	TRBJ1-2	many	CASRSNRGREYGYTF	TGTGCCAGCAGGTCAAACAGGGGCCGGGAGTATGGCTACACCTTC
TRBV19	NA	TRBJ2-7	few	CASSIGGNEQYF	TGTGCCAGTAGTATCGGAGGGAACGAGCAGTACTTC